This T cell receptor beta chain was sequenced for a study of blood T cell repertoires in COVID-19. Background on the study: PBMCs, B-cell-depleted T cells, or T cells were the source of the cDNA or gDNA that made up the material.

The protocol was immunoSEQ multiplex PCR, while the TCRdb copy is restricted to in-frame clones and leaves out a portion. The table shows roughly 60,000 clones, with approximately 88% occurring only once. Trimming stripped 10 bases from V and 5 bases from J, with 14 bases between. This CDR3 is 12 amino acids long. Germline assignment: CDR1 SNHLY and CDR2 FYNNEI. This clonotype was obtained from a man aged 25 to 40 with COVID-19, enrolled during active disease. The sequencing sample was made of peripheral blood. The rearrangement uses TRBV2 and TRBJ1-2; TRBD1 is a possible D gene (6 bases). CDR3 coding DNA: TGTGCCACCCACGGACAGCTGTATGGCTACACCTTC. It encodes CATHGQLYGYTF. The full variable domain, with the rest looked up from reference TRBV2 and TRBJ1-2, is EPEVTQTPSHQVTQMGQEVILRCVPISNHLYFYWYRQILGQKVEFLVSFYNNEISEKSEIFDDQFSVERPDGSNFTLKIRSTKLEDSAMYFCATHGQLYGYTFGSGTRLTVV.